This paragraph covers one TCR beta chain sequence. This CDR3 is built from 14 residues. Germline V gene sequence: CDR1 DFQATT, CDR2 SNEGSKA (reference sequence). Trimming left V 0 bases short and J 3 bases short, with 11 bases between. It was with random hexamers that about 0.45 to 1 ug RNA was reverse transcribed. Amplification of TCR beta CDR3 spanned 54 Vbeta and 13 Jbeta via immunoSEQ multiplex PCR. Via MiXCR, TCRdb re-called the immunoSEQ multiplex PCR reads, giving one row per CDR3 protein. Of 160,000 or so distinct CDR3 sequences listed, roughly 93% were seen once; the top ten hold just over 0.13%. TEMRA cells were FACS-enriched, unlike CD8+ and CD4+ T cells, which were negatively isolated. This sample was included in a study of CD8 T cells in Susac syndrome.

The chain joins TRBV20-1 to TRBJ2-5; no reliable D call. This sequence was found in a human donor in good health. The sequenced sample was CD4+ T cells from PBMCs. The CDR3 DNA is TGCAGTGCTAGAGATGCACAGTTAGAAGAGACCCAGTACTTC. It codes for CSARDAQLEETQYF.